This passage covers 2 T cell receptor beta chains from one sample sequenced in a study of persistence of HIV-infected CD4 T cells. This was the immunoSEQ version 4 assay in survey mode. Measured with immunoSEQ multiplex PCR; TCRdb has only the in-frame clones, and not every one. The sample has about 45,000 clones, less than 90% seen once; the top ten hold 0.4% to 0.6%. Their antigens remain unidentified. Anti-CD3/anti-CD28 beads served as a nonspecific positive control stimulus. Sorting selected CD4+ T cells upregulating both CD40 ligand and CD69. Material: CD4+ T cells sorted from PBMCs after approximately 19-hour stimulation, obtained from a patient who received antiretroviral therapy. The receptors were gathered from an adult woman with HIV who was CMV-seropositive.

The chain couples TRBV19 to TRBJ2-2; 10 nucleotides agree with TRBD2. CDR1 LNHDA and CDR2 SQIVND come from the germline V gene (reference sequence). The CDR3 is made up of 20 amino acids. V was clipped by 5 bases and J by 4 bases; unmatched bases: 19. The CDR3 DNA is TGTGCCAGTAGTCCTCCTCCGGGACTAGCGCCTGACACGATCACCGGGGAGCTGTTTTTT. It yields the protein CASSPPPGLAPDTITGELFF.

This rearrangement joins TRBV2 to TRBJ2-5; TRBD1 aligns across 7 bases. Germline-derived CDR1 and CDR2 are SNHLY and FYNNEI. With V trimmed by 7 bases and J by 1 base, 3 bases remained unmatched. CDR3 length: 13 amino acids. As DNA, the CDR3 is TGTGCCAGCAACAGGGGAACCCAAGAGACCCAGTACTTC. It is translated as CASNRGTQETQYF.